This is a list of T cell receptor beta chains from one sample in a study of T cell changes during pregnancy in multiple sclerosis. This table comes from immunoSEQ multiplex PCR, and its TCRdb copy is limited to in-frame clones, with some not included. The repertoire holds about 72,000 clones, about nine tenths seen once, with roughly 0.7% in the top ten. The source was peripheral blood, collected in the third trimester of pregnancy. These receptor sequences come from a female donor in good health, enrolled as a control in a pregnancy study. Each CDR3 is given with its conserved first and last residue. The D gene is left open where the match is weak. Clone size is shown for a subset of rows, as once, few, many or a class of expanded clone.

j_call cdr3_length v_call clone_size d_call cdr3_aa cdr3_nt
TRBJ2-7 16 TRBV18 . TRBD2 CASSPSGLAGHYEQYF TGTGCCAGCTCACCATCTGGGCTAGCGGGGCACTACGAGCAGTACTTC
TRBJ2-3 13 TRBV6-1 . . CASRGGGTDTQYF TGTGCCAGCAGGGGCGGGGGCACAGATACGCAGTATTTT
TRBJ2-7 17 TRBV7-8 . TRBD1 CASSLGIRTGGSYEQYF TGTGCCAGCAGCTTAGGGATACGGACAGGGGGTTCCTACGAGCAGTACTTC
TRBJ1-5 15 TRBV9 . . CASSVGAGIGQPQHF TGTGCCAGCAGCGTAGGGGCAGGGATAGGTCAGCCCCAGCATTTT
TRBJ1-5 17 TRBV4-1 . TRBD1 CASSQAGQGVPDQPQHF TGCGCCAGCAGCCAAGCGGGACAGGGTGTTCCCGATCAGCCCCAGCATTTT
TRBJ1-6 15 TRBV6-5 . . CASSYNRAYNSPLHF TGTGCCAGCAGTTACAATCGGGCCTATAATTCACCCCTCCACTTT
TRBJ2-7 15 TRBV5-5 . . CASSFPGTISYEQYF TGTGCCAGCAGCTTCCCCGGGACAATCTCCTACGAGCAGTACTTC
TRBJ2-1 14 TRBV7-6 . . CASSFRQGGTEQFF TGTGCCAGCAGCTTCAGGCAGGGAGGCACTGAGCAGTTCTTC
TRBJ2-6 15 TRBV5-1 . . CASSFENSGANVLTF TGCGCCAGCAGCTTCGAGAACTCTGGGGCCAACGTCCTGACTTTC
TRBJ1-2 16 TRBV9 . TRBD1 CASSPGQGFGLHGYTF TGTGCCAGCAGCCCCGGACAGGGTTTCGGTCTCCATGGCTACACCTTC
TRBJ1-4 15 TRBV6-6 . TRBD1 CASSPGGRSYEKLFF TGTGCCAGCAGCCCAGGGGGACGTTCGTACGAAAAACTGTTTTTT
TRBJ2-7 16 TRBV7-6 . TRBD1 CASSTQTGTGGDEQYF TGTGCCAGCAGCACCCAAACCGGGACAGGGGGTGACGAGCAGTACTTC
TRBJ2-2 15 TRBV5-4 . . CASSHRTENTGELFF TGTGCCAGCAGCCACAGGACAGAAAACACCGGGGAGCTGTTTTTT
TRBJ2-3 15 TRBV11-2 . . CASSLVGVETDTQYF TGTGCCAGCAGCTTAGTGGGAGTGGAAACAGATACGCAGTATTTT
TRBJ1-5 14 TRBV6-1 . . CASSRDNSNQPQHF TGTGCCAGCAGCCGCGACAATAGCAATCAGCCCCAGCATTTT
TRBJ2-7 14 TRBV19 . TRBD1 CASEEQGGSYEQYF TGTGCCAGTGAAGAACAGGGGGGCTCCTACGAGCAGTACTTC
TRBJ2-5 14 TRBV5-1 . . CASSGGTVQETQYF TGCGCCAGCAGCGGGGGGACAGTCCAAGAGACCCAGTACTTC
TRBJ2-2 17 TRBV7-6 once TRBD1 CASSFGRDRGTTGELFF TGTGCCAGCAGCTTCGGAAGGGACAGGGGAACCACCGGGGAGCTGTTTTTT
TRBJ2-7 13 TRBV11-3 . TRBD2 CASSRGLAYEQYF TGTGCCAGCAGCCGAGGACTAGCCTACGAGCAGTACTTC
TRBJ1-1 13 TRBV27 . . CASSLGGKTEAFF TGTGCCAGCAGTTTAGGAGGGAAGACTGAAGCTTTCTTT
TRBJ2-1 12 TRBV28 . . CASGSGYNEQFF TGTGCCAGCGGCAGCGGTTACAATGAGCAGTTCTTC
TRBJ2-1 14 TRBV30 . TRBD2 CAWSLAGGPGEQFF TGTGCCTGGAGTCTAGCGGGAGGGCCCGGGGAGCAGTTCTTC
TRBJ2-5 16 TRBV7-9 once . CASSLVQGGRSETQYF TGTGCCAGCAGCTTAGTCCAGGGGGGCCGCTCGGAGACCCAGTACTTC
TRBJ2-1 11 TRBV7-8 . . CASSISDEQFF TGTGCCAGCAGCATTAGTGATGAGCAGTTCTTC
TRBJ2-2 15 TRBV4-2 . TRBD1 CASSQEGQGHGELFF TGTGCCAGCAGCCAAGAAGGACAGGGCCACGGGGAGCTGTTTTTT
TRBJ1-3 17 TRBV15 . . CATSRGSTGISGNTIYF TGTGCCACCAGCAGAGGCAGTACAGGGATCTCTGGAAACACCATATATTTT
TRBJ2-7 10 TRBV20-1 . . CSERNYEQYF TGCAGTGAGAGAAACTACGAGCAGTACTTC
TRBJ2-3 16 TRBV4-3 once . CASSPKSGSRTDTQYF TGCGCCAGCAGCCCCAAGAGTGGTTCTCGCACAGATACGCAGTATTTT
TRBJ2-5 15 TRBV4-2 . TRBD2 CASSGSSGVKETQYF TGTGCCAGCAGCGGGAGTAGCGGGGTCAAAGAGACCCAGTACTTC
TRBJ2-7 14 TRBV13 . . CASSAGNTLYEQYF TGTGCCAGCAGCGCAGGTAATACCCTCTACGAGCAGTACTTC
TRBJ1-5 15 TRBV7-8 . . CASSLTEGSNQPQHF TGTGCCAGCAGCTTGACTGAAGGTAGCAATCAGCCCCAGCATTTT
TRBJ1-5 16 TRBV7-8 . . CASSTTGGTNGQPQHF TGTGCCAGCAGCACGACGGGGGGGACAAACGGCCAGCCCCAGCATTTT
TRBJ1-2 16 TRBV30 . . CAWSKTLRIPNYGYTF TGTGCCTGGAGTAAGACTTTGAGGATCCCTAACTATGGCTACACCTTC